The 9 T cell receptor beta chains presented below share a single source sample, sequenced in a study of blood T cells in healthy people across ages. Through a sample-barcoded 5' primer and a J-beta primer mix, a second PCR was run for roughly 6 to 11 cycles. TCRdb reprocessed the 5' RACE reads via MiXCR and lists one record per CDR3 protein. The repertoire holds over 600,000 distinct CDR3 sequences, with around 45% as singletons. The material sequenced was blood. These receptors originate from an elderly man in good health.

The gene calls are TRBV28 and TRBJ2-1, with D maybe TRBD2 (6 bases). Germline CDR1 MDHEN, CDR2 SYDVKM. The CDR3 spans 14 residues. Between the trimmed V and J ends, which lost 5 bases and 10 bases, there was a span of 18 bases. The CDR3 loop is CASSLFRGSGEQFF. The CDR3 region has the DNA TGTGCCAGCAGTCTGTTCCGGGGGAGCGGCGAGCAGTTCTTC.

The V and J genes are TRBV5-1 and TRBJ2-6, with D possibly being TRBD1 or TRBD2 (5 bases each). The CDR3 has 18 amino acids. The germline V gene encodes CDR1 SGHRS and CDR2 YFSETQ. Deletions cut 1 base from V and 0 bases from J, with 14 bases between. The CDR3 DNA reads TGCGCCAGCAGCTTGACGCCGGGACCAAACTCTGGGGCCAACGTCCTGACTTTC. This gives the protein CASSLTPGPNSGANVLTF.

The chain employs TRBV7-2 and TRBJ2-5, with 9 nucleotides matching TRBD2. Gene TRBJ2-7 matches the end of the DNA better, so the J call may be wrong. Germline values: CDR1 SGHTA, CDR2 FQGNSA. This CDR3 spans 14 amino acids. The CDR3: CASSSGLAWDEQYF. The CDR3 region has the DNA TGTGCCAGCAGCTCCGGACTAGCGTGGGACGAGCAGTACTTC.

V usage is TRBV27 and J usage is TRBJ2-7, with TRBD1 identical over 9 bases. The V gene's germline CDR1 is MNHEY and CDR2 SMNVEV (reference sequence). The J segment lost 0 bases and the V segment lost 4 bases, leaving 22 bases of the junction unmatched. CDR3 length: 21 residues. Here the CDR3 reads CASSSLLQGAIIPSSSYEQYF. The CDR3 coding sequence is TGTGCCAGCAGTTCGCTATTACAGGGGGCTATTATCCCTTCCAGCTCCTACGAGCAGTACTTC.

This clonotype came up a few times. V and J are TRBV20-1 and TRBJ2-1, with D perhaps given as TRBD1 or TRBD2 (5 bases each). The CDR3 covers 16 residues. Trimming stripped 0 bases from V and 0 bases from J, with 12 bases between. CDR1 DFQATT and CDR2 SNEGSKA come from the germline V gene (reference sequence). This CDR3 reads CSARDRDASSYNEQFF. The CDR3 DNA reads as TGCAGTGCTAGAGATCGGGACGCCAGCTCCTACAATGAGCAGTTCTTC.

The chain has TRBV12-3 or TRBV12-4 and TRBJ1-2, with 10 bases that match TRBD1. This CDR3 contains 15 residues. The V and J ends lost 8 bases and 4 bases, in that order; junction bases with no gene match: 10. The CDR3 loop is CASAPGDRGLYGYTF. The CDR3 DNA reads TGTGCCAGCGCTCCGGGGGACAGGGGCCTCTATGGCTACACCTTC.

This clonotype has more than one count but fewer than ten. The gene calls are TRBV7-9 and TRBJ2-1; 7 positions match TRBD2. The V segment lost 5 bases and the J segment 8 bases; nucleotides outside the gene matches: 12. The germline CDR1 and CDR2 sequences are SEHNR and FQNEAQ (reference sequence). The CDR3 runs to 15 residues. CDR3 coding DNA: TGTGCCAGCAGCCAAGCGGGAATCGGTTGGTATGAGCAGTTCTTC. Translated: CASSQAGIGWYEQFF.

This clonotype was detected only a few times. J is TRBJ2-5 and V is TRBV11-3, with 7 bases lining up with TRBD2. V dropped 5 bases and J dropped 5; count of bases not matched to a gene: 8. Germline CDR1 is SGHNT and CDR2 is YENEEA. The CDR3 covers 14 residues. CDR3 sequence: CASSSEGLVETQYF. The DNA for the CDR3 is TGTGCCAGCAGCAGCGAAGGACTAGTGGAGACCCAGTACTTC.

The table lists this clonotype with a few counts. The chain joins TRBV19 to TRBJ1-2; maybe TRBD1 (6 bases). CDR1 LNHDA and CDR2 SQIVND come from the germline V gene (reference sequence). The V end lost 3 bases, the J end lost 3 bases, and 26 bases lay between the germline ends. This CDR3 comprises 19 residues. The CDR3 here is CASSILGGRGVGLDYGYTF. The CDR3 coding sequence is TGTGCCAGTAGTATCCTGGGGGGCCGAGGAGTGGGATTGGACTATGGCTACACCTTC.